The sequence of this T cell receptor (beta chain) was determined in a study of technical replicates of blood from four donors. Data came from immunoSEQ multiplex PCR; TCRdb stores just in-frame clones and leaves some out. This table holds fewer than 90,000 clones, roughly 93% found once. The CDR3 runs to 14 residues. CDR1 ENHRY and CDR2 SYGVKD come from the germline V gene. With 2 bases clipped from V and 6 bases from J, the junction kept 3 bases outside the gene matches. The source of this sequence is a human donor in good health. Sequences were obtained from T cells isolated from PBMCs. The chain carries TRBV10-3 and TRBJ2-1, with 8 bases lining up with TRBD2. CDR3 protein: CAISEDSGINEQFF. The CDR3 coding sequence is TGTGCCATCAGTGAGGATAGCGGGATCAATGAGCAGTTCTTC.